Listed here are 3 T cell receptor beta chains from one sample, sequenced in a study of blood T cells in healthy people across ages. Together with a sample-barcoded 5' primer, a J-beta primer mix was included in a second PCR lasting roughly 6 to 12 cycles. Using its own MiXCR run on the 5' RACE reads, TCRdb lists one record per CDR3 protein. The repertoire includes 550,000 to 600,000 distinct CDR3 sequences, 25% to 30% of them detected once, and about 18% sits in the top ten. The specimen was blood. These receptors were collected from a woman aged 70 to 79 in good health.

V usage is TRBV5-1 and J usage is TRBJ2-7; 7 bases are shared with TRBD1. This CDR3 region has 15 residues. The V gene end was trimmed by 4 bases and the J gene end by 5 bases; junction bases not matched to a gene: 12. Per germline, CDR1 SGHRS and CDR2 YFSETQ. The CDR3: CASSRDSLRVDEQYF. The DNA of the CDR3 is TGCGCCAGCAGCCGGGACAGCCTCAGGGTTGACGAGCAGTACTTC. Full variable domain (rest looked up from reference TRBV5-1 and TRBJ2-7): KAGVTQTPRYLIKTRGQQVTLSCSPISGHRSVSWYQQTPGQGLQFLFEYFSETQRNKGNFPGRFSGRQFSNSRSEMNVSTLELGDSALYLCASSRDSLRVDEQYFGPGTRLTVT.

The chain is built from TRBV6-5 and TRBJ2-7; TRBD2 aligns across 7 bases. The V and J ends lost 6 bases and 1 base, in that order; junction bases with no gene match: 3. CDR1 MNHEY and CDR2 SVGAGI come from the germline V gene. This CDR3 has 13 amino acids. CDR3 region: CASRNGGSYEQYF. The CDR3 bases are TGTGCCAGCAGAAACGGGGGGTCCTACGAGCAGTACTTC.

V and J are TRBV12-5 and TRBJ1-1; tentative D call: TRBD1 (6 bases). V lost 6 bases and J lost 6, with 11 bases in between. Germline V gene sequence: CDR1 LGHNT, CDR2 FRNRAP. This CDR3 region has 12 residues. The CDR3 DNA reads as TGTGCTAGTGGAGGGGGTATCGCTGAAGCTTTCTTT. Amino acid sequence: CASGGGIAEAFF.